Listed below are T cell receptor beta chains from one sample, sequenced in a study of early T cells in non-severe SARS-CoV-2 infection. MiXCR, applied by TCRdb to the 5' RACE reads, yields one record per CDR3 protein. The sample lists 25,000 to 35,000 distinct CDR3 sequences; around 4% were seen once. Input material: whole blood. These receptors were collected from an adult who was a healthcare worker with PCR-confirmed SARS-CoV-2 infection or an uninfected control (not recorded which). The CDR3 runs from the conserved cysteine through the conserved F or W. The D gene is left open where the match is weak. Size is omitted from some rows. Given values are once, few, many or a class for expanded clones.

TGTGCCAGCAGCTCGGGTGTCCATCAGGGCTCCTACGAGCAGTACTTC,CASSSGVHQGSYEQYF,.,TRBJ2-7,TRBV7-9,many
TGTGCCAGCAGCTTTCGAGACAGGGTACTAACGAGAGGCTACACCTTC,CASSFRDRVLTRGYTF,TRBD1,TRBJ1-2,TRBV5-6,few
TGTGCCACCAGCCCTAGCGGGAGTAGGAATGAGCAGTTCTTC,CATSPSGSRNEQFF,TRBD2,TRBJ2-1,TRBV24-1,many
TGCGCCAGCAGCCAAGCTGGCGGCCTCCTCAACGAGCAGTACTTC,CASSQAGGLLNEQYF,.,TRBJ2-7,TRBV4-3,many
TGTGCCAGCAGCATGCTAGCGGCGAGCTCCTACAATGAGCAGTTCTTC,CASSMLAASSYNEQFF,TRBD2,TRBJ2-1,TRBV9,few
TGTGCCAGCAGTTACTCGACACTAGCGGGAGTTAGCACCGGGGAGCTGTTTTTT,CASSYSTLAGVSTGELFF,TRBD2,TRBJ2-2,TRBV6-6,many
TGTGCCAGCAGCTCAAGTACCCCCAAAAACATTCAGTACTTC,CASSSSTPKNIQYF,.,TRBJ2-4,TRBV11-2,few
TGTGCCAGCAGCACGACTGGACAGGTTTATACCGGGGAGCTGTTTTTT,CASSTTGQVYTGELFF,TRBD1,TRBJ2-2,TRBV14,many
TGTGCCACCAGCAGAGTAGGGAATGAGCAGTTCTTC,CATSRVGNEQFF,.,TRBJ2-1,TRBV15,many
TGTGCCAGCAGCTTATCGACAGCGAACACTGAAGCTTTCTTT,CASSLSTANTEAFF,.,TRBJ1-1,TRBV7-2,few
TGTGCCAGCAGCGTAGGATACAGGGGATTAGGGGAAAAACTGTTTTTT,CASSVGYRGLGEKLFF,TRBD1,TRBJ1-4,TRBV9,many
TGTGCCAGCAGCTTGAGTAGCCGGAATGAGCAGTTCTTC,CASSLSSRNEQFF,.,TRBJ2-1,TRBV5-4,many
TGTGCCAGCAGTTTATCTCTCGGGCAGCCCCAGCATTTT,CASSLSLGQPQHF,.,TRBJ1-5,TRBV27,many
TGCGCCAGCAGCTCGACGGCGGGACAGCGGGAGACCCAGTACTTC,CASSSTAGQRETQYF,.,TRBJ2-5,TRBV5-1,many
TGTGCCAGCTCACCGAACAGCGGGGGTAGCAATCAGCCCCAGCATTTT,CASSPNSGGSNQPQHF,.,TRBJ1-5,TRBV18,many
TGTGCCAGCACCGCGCCGCCGGGGGGGCTTTCGCCTATCGGGGAGCTGTTTTTT,CASTAPPGGLSPIGELFF,TRBD2,TRBJ2-2,TRBV14,few
TGCGCCATCAGTGCCAGACAAGAGACCCAGTACTTC,CAISARQETQYF,.,TRBJ2-5,TRBV10-3,.
TGTGCCAGCAGCCCTACAGGGGACTCCTACGAGCAGTACTTC,CASSPTGDSYEQYF,TRBD1,TRBJ2-7,TRBV11-3,many
TGTGCCAGCAGCCGAGACATTGACCCAATATACTACAATGAGCAGTTCTTC,CASSRDIDPIYYNEQFF,.,TRBJ2-1,TRBV7-9,.
TGCAGTGCTAGAGATCCCGGGACACCTGGGAGAGATACGCAGTATTTT,CSARDPGTPGRDTQYF,.,TRBJ2-3,TRBV20-1,many
TGTGCCAGCAGCTTTTCCTTGGGCACCGGGGAGCTGTTTTTT,CASSFSLGTGELFF,.,TRBJ2-2,TRBV7-9,.
TGCAGTGCTGGGGGAGGTTCTGGGGCCAACGTCCTGACTTTC,CSAGGGSGANVLTF,.,TRBJ2-6,TRBV20-1,many
TGTGCCAGCAGCTTAGCAGGGAGCTATGGCTACACCTTC,CASSLAGSYGYTF,.,TRBJ1-2,TRBV11-2,many
TGTGCCAGTTTCGGGGGATCCTCCTACAATGAGCAGTTCTTC,CASFGGSSYNEQFF,.,TRBJ2-1,TRBV12-3/TRBV12-4,many
TGTGCCAGCAGTTACTCCGGGACAGGGAATAGGCCGAGGACCCAGTACTTC,CASSYSGTGNRPRTQYF,TRBD1,TRBJ2-5,TRBV6-5,.
TGTGCCAGCTCACCGATTGCGAGAATTGACAATGAGCAGTTCTTC,CASSPIARIDNEQFF,.,TRBJ2-1,TRBV18,many
TGTGCCAGCAGCGTAACCTACGCCGGGACTAGCACCTACAATGAGCAGTTCTTC,CASSVTYAGTSTYNEQFF,TRBD2,TRBJ2-1,TRBV9,many
TGTGCCAGCAACTCTAGGGGGGAGGACTCACCCCTCCACTTT,CASNSRGEDSPLHF,.,TRBJ1-6,TRBV6-6,many
TGCAGCGTTGTCGTAAGGGGAATTGCGCAGTACTTC,CSVVVRGIAQYF,.,TRBJ2-7,TRBV29-1,few
TGTGCCAGTAGTGTCCGTGGTAGGGGACGGACCGGGACGTACCAAGAGACCCAGTACTTC,CASSVRGRGRTGTYQETQYF,.,TRBJ2-5,TRBV19,many
TGTGCCATCAGTGAAGTGCGTGGCGAAGCTTTCTTT,CAISEVRGEAFF,.,TRBJ1-1,TRBV10-3,many
TGCGCCAGCAGCTTGAGCCCGGCACTGAACACTGAAGCTTTCTTT,CASSLSPALNTEAFF,.,TRBJ1-1,TRBV5-1,many
TGTGCCAGCGGAGGACAGCCTTTTGAAAAACTGTTTTTT,CASGGQPFEKLFF,.,TRBJ1-4,TRBV7-2,many
TGTGCCAGCAGCGCCGGACTAGGGAGGACAGATACGCAGTATTTT,CASSAGLGRTDTQYF,TRBD2,TRBJ2-3,TRBV7-8,.
TGCGCCAGCAGCTTGGACAGGATGACCTACGAGCAGTACTTC,CASSLDRMTYEQYF,.,TRBJ2-7,TRBV5-1,many
TGTGCCAGCAGCCGCTTAGGGGACGCAACGAACACCGGGGAGCTGTTTTTT,CASSRLGDATNTGELFF,.,TRBJ2-2,TRBV5-6,many
TGTGCCAGCAGCCAAGGTAGTGGCAATCAGCCCCAGCATTTT,CASSQGSGNQPQHF,.,TRBJ1-5,TRBV3-1,.
TGCGCCAGCAGCTTGGGTAGGACAAGGAGCTCTGGAAACACCATATATTTT,CASSLGRTRSSGNTIYF,.,TRBJ1-3,TRBV5-1,few
TGTGCCAGCAGTCCAGGGTTCGGCACTGAAGCTTTCTTT,CASSPGFGTEAFF,.,TRBJ1-1,TRBV7-2,many
TGTGCCACCTCCGGGGGGTCTAAAGAGACCCAGTACTTC,CATSGGSKETQYF,TRBD2,TRBJ2-5,TRBV24-1,few
TGTGCCATCGACCTTCCGGAGGGTATTTACGAGCAGTACTTC,CAIDLPEGIYEQYF,.,TRBJ2-7,TRBV6-4,many
TGTGCCCCAAGGGGGGGGCTAGCGCGAGGGCAAGAGACCCAGTACTTC,CAPRGGLARGQETQYF,.,TRBJ2-5,TRBV12-3/TRBV12-4,few
TGCGCCAGCAGTGACTCCACGGGGGAGAACACTGAAGCTTTCTTT,CASSDSTGENTEAFF,.,TRBJ1-1,TRBV10-1,many
TGTGCCAGCAGCCAAGATCTGGGCCCGGGTGAGCAGTTCTTC,CASSQDLGPGEQFF,.,TRBJ2-1,TRBV14,many
TGCGCCAGCAGCCAAGAAGGCCCAGGGTTGAACACTGAAGCTTTCTTT,CASSQEGPGLNTEAFF,.,TRBJ1-1,TRBV4-3,many
TGTGCCAGCCTTCGAGATTCGGGTTACGGGCCCCAGCATTTT,CASLRDSGYGPQHF,.,TRBJ1-5,TRBV6-2/TRBV6-3,many
TGCGCCAGCGCTCGGAACCCTCGGAGGGATCCTGAAGCTTTCTTT,CASARNPRRDPEAFF,.,TRBJ1-1,TRBV5-1,medium-sized
TGTGCCAGCAGTTTGATGGCAGCGGCTGGGGCCAACGTCCTGACTTTC,CASSLMAAAGANVLTF,.,TRBJ2-6,TRBV27,.
TGCAGCGTTTTGGCGGGAACCGTCAATGAGCAGTTCTTC,CSVLAGTVNEQFF,.,TRBJ2-1,TRBV29-1,.
TGTGCCAGCTCAGTACGGCAGTCGGCGGTTGGGGACACTGAAGCTTTCTTT,CASSVRQSAVGDTEAFF,.,TRBJ1-1,TRBV18,many
TGTGCCAGCAGCGGAGGGGACCCTCGGGGCGGGGAGCTGTTTTTT,CASSGGDPRGGELFF,.,TRBJ2-2,TRBV7-6,many
TGTGCCAGCAGCTACAGGGGGCCTGGTGAAAAACTGTTTTTT,CASSYRGPGEKLFF,TRBD1,TRBJ1-4,TRBV3-1,many
TGTGCCAGCAGCCGAACACCGGGACCGGTCGAACCCCAGCATTTT,CASSRTPGPVEPQHF,.,TRBJ1-5,TRBV4-2,many
TGTGCCAGCAGACCGAGAGGGCCCGGTGTTTCCCGGTTCTTC,CASRPRGPGVSRFF,.,TRBJ2-1,TRBV3-1,many
TGTGCCACCGGCACGGGTAGCGACACCGGGGAGCTGTTTTTT,CATGTGSDTGELFF,.,TRBJ2-2,TRBV24-1,many
TGTGCCAGCAGCCGCACCGGGACCGGGGAAGCTTTCTTT,CASSRTGTGEAFF,.,TRBJ1-1,TRBV7-2,many
TGTGCCAGCACCTCGAGGTTTCACAATGAGCAGTTCTTC,CASTSRFHNEQFF,.,TRBJ2-1,TRBV11-2,many
TGCGCCAGCAGCCTTATATGGACTGGAGCTAACTATGGCTACACCTTC,CASSLIWTGANYGYTF,.,TRBJ1-2,TRBV4-1,many